The rows below give T cell receptor beta chains drawn from one sample of a study of blood T cell repertoires in COVID-19. Profiling relied on immunoSEQ multiplex PCR, and the TCRdb table lists in-frame clones only, not all of them. The repertoire holds fewer than 150,000 clones, with around 87% as singletons. Sequencing input: peripheral blood. The receptors shown here come from a woman aged 40 to 50 with acute or convalescent COVID-19. CDR3s include the opening cysteine and the closing phenylalanine or tryptophan. The order of the fields is D gene, V gene, clone size, J gene, CDR3 DNA, CDR3 protein. D genes are given only for firm matches. Only some rows state a clone size, as once, few, many or a class for expanded clones.

D gene: -
V gene: TRBV7-8
clone size: -
J gene: TRBJ2-1
CDR3 DNA: TGTGCCAGCAGCACGGACTTATACAATGAGCAGTTCTTC
CDR3 protein: CASSTDLYNEQFF

D gene: -
V gene: TRBV5-1
clone size: -
J gene: TRBJ2-3
CDR3 DNA: TGCGCCAGCAGCTCTGACACCATCACCCAGTATTTT
CDR3 protein: CASSSDTITQYF

D gene: TRBD2
V gene: TRBV5-1
clone size: -
J gene: TRBJ2-5
CDR3 DNA: TGCGCCAGCAGCGCCGGGACTAGCGGGCAAGAGACCCAGTACTTC
CDR3 protein: CASSAGTSGQETQYF

D gene: -
V gene: TRBV3-1/TRBV3-2
clone size: -
J gene: TRBJ2-2
CDR3 DNA: TGTGCCAGCAGCCCTCGTACGGGTAGATCCGGGGAGCTGTTTTTT
CDR3 protein: CASSPRTGRSGELFF

D gene: TRBD1
V gene: TRBV2
clone size: once
J gene: TRBJ1-2
CDR3 DNA: TGTGCCAGCAACCGACAGGGCCGAGATGGCTACACCTTC
CDR3 protein: CASNRQGRDGYTF

D gene: TRBD1
V gene: TRBV5-6
clone size: once
J gene: TRBJ1-2
CDR3 DNA: TGTGCCAGCAGCCCAGGGGGCAACTATGGCTACACCTTC
CDR3 protein: CASSPGGNYGYTF

D gene: -
V gene: TRBV29-1
clone size: -
J gene: TRBJ1-5
CDR3 DNA: TGCAGCCAAGGGAGGAATCAGCCCCAGCATTTT
CDR3 protein: CSQGRNQPQHF

D gene: TRBD1
V gene: TRBV28
clone size: few
J gene: TRBJ1-5
CDR3 DNA: TGTGCCAGCAGCCCGTCCGGGACAGGCGGCAATCAGCCCCAGCATTTT
CDR3 protein: CASSPSGTGGNQPQHF

D gene: -
V gene: TRBV7-9
clone size: -
J gene: TRBJ1-2
CDR3 DNA: TGTGCCAGCAGCTTCAGTCAGAGTACAGTCGGCTACACCTTC
CDR3 protein: CASSFSQSTVGYTF

D gene: TRBD1
V gene: TRBV7-2
clone size: -
J gene: TRBJ2-4
CDR3 DNA: TGTGCCAGCAGCCCTAGGACAGGGAGGGCCAAAAACATTCAGTACTTC
CDR3 protein: CASSPRTGRAKNIQYF

D gene: TRBD1
V gene: TRBV5-6
clone size: -
J gene: TRBJ1-6
CDR3 DNA: TGTGCCAGCAGCTTTTTAGGGACAGGGGGCGCCTATAATTCACCCCTCCACTTT
CDR3 protein: CASSFLGTGGAYNSPLHF

D gene: TRBD2
V gene: TRBV29-1
clone size: -
J gene: TRBJ2-1
CDR3 DNA: TGCAGCACAAGCGGGAGGGACGTCAATGAGCAGTTCTTC
CDR3 protein: CSTSGRDVNEQFF

D gene: TRBD1
V gene: TRBV6-2/TRBV6-3
clone size: -
J gene: TRBJ1-1
CDR3 DNA: TGTGCCAGCAGTTACAGGGGGCGAGTCACTGAAGCTTTCTTT
CDR3 protein: CASSYRGRVTEAFF

D gene: -
V gene: TRBV12-3/TRBV12-4
clone size: -
J gene: TRBJ1-2
CDR3 DNA: TGTGCCAGCAGCCAGGGCGTCTATGGCTACACCTTC
CDR3 protein: CASSQGVYGYTF

D gene: TRBD1
V gene: TRBV6-5
clone size: -
J gene: TRBJ1-5
CDR3 DNA: TGTGCCAGCAGTTGGGGACAGAGCAATCAGCCCCAGCATTTT
CDR3 protein: CASSWGQSNQPQHF

D gene: -
V gene: TRBV6-2/TRBV6-3
clone size: -
J gene: TRBJ2-7
CDR3 DNA: TGTGCCAGCAGTGGGCAGCCGACCTCCTACGAGCAGTACTTC
CDR3 protein: CASSGQPTSYEQYF

D gene: TRBD1
V gene: TRBV10-3
clone size: once
J gene: TRBJ1-5
CDR3 DNA: TGTGCCATCAGCTTTTCAGGGGGCGGCAATCAGCCCCAGCATTTT
CDR3 protein: CAISFSGGGNQPQHF

D gene: TRBD1
V gene: TRBV5-8
clone size: -
J gene: TRBJ1-5
CDR3 DNA: TGTGCCAGCAGCTTAATTTCAGGGGGTCAGCCCCAGCATTTT
CDR3 protein: CASSLISGGQPQHF

D gene: TRBD1
V gene: TRBV30
clone size: -
J gene: TRBJ2-3
CDR3 DNA: TGTGCCTGGACCGACCGCAGGACAGGCCACACAGATACGCAGTATTTT
CDR3 protein: CAWTDRRTGHTDTQYF

D gene: -
V gene: TRBV4-3
clone size: once
J gene: TRBJ2-3
CDR3 DNA: TGCGCCAGCAGCCAAGACGCGGCGGGGAGCACAGATACGCAGTATTTT
CDR3 protein: CASSQDAAGSTDTQYF

D gene: TRBD1
V gene: TRBV9
clone size: -
J gene: TRBJ2-1
CDR3 DNA: TGTGCCAGCAGCGATCCGGGACAGGGGTTTGAGCAGTTCTTC
CDR3 protein: CASSDPGQGFEQFF

D gene: -
V gene: TRBV6-6
clone size: -
J gene: TRBJ2-5
CDR3 DNA: TGTGCCAGCACCGATCCCTGGGGCTGGGCAGAGACCCAGTACTTC
CDR3 protein: CASTDPWGWAETQYF

D gene: -
V gene: TRBV12-5
clone size: -
J gene: TRBJ1-1
CDR3 DNA: TGTGCTAGTGGCCCCGGGGGTGAAGCTTTCTTT
CDR3 protein: CASGPGGEAFF

D gene: -
V gene: TRBV30
clone size: few
J gene: TRBJ2-7
CDR3 DNA: TGTGCCTGGAGTGGCCCTTCGAGCCCTAGCTCCTACGAGCAGTACTTC
CDR3 protein: CAWSGPSSPSSYEQYF

D gene: TRBD1
V gene: TRBV30
clone size: -
J gene: TRBJ1-2
CDR3 DNA: TGTGCCTGGACTCCGACAGGGGGCAGCTATGGCTACACCTTC
CDR3 protein: CAWTPTGGSYGYTF

D gene: -
V gene: TRBV30
clone size: -
J gene: TRBJ1-2
CDR3 DNA: TGTGCCTGGAATGGTCAGAAACCCGCTGGCTACACCTTC
CDR3 protein: CAWNGQKPAGYTF

D gene: TRBD1
V gene: TRBV19
clone size: -
J gene: TRBJ1-1
CDR3 DNA: TGTGCCAGTAGTAAACAGGGACAGCGTCCTGAAGCTTTCTTT
CDR3 protein: CASSKQGQRPEAFF

D gene: -
V gene: TRBV3-1/TRBV3-2
clone size: -
J gene: TRBJ2-7
CDR3 DNA: TGTGCCAGCAGCCAAGTCCTCCATCAGGGCACGAAGCAGTACTTC
CDR3 protein: CASSQVLHQGTKQYF

D gene: TRBD1
V gene: TRBV28
clone size: -
J gene: TRBJ2-7
CDR3 DNA: TGTGCCAGCAGTCGCCCCGGGACAGGGACGTACGAGCAGTACTTC
CDR3 protein: CASSRPGTGTYEQYF

D gene: -
V gene: TRBV6-4
clone size: -
J gene: TRBJ2-5
CDR3 DNA: TGTGCCAGCAGTGGCGGTCTCAACCAAGAGACCCAGTACTTC
CDR3 protein: CASSGGLNQETQYF

D gene: -
V gene: TRBV7-8
clone size: -
J gene: TRBJ1-6
CDR3 DNA: TGTGCCAGCAGCTTAGTTCTGGGGAGTAATTCACCCCTCCACTTT
CDR3 protein: CASSLVLGSNSPLHF

D gene: -
V gene: TRBV5-1
clone size: -
J gene: TRBJ2-7
CDR3 DNA: TGCGCCCCCCTAGGGGGTAGCTCCTACGAGCAGTACTTC
CDR3 protein: CAPLGGSSYEQYF

D gene: TRBD1
V gene: TRBV24-1
clone size: few
J gene: TRBJ1-1
CDR3 DNA: TGTGCCACCAGTGGTGGACAGGGGCACACTGAAGCTTTCTTT
CDR3 protein: CATSGGQGHTEAFF

D gene: TRBD1
V gene: TRBV4-3
clone size: -
J gene: TRBJ2-3
CDR3 DNA: TGCGCCAGCAGCCATGGACAGGGAAGCACAGATACGCAGTATTTT
CDR3 protein: CASSHGQGSTDTQYF

D gene: TRBD1
V gene: TRBV24-1
clone size: -
J gene: TRBJ1-2
CDR3 DNA: TGTGCCACCAGTCCCTCAGGGGGCAATAACTATGGCTACACCTTC
CDR3 protein: CATSPSGGNNYGYTF

D gene: -
V gene: TRBV9
clone size: -
J gene: TRBJ1-2
CDR3 DNA: TGTGCCAGCAGCCCTTGGGCAGGCCCCTCTAACTATGGCTACACCTTC
CDR3 protein: CASSPWAGPSNYGYTF

D gene: -
V gene: TRBV19
clone size: -
J gene: TRBJ2-7
CDR3 DNA: TGTGCCAGTAGTATTTCGACAGTCCGGGACGAGCAGTACTTC
CDR3 protein: CASSISTVRDEQYF

D gene: -
V gene: TRBV7-2
clone size: -
J gene: TRBJ1-2
CDR3 DNA: TGTGCCAGCAGCTTAGGGATTAAGGGGAAGATGGATGGCTACACCTTC
CDR3 protein: CASSLGIKGKMDGYTF

D gene: -
V gene: TRBV4-2
clone size: -
J gene: TRBJ1-1
CDR3 DNA: TGTGCCAGCAGCCAAGTTACCACGAGCACTGAAGCTTTCTTT
CDR3 protein: CASSQVTTSTEAFF

D gene: TRBD1
V gene: TRBV3-1/TRBV3-2
clone size: -
J gene: TRBJ1-4
CDR3 DNA: TGTGCCAGCAGCCAAGGAGGTGGACAGGGGGAGTGGGGAAAACTGTTTTTT
CDR3 protein: CASSQGGGQGEWGKLFF

D gene: -
V gene: TRBV2
clone size: -
J gene: TRBJ1-1
CDR3 DNA: TGTGCCAGCAGTGTGGAGGTAAACACTGAAGCTTTCTTT
CDR3 protein: CASSVEVNTEAFF

D gene: TRBD1
V gene: TRBV27
clone size: -
J gene: TRBJ2-7
CDR3 DNA: TGTGCCAGCAGTTTAATAGGGACAGAATACGAGCAGTACTTC
CDR3 protein: CASSLIGTEYEQYF